These 8 T cell receptor beta chains share one sample of origin, sequenced in a study of cytomegalovirus exposure and HLA in healthy donors. In the PCR, 60 Vbeta and 13 Jbeta primers were used. Libraries were prepared by immunoSEQ multiplex PCR; TCRdb keeps only in-frame clonotypes and omits some of them. The table shows 150,000 to 200,000 clones, with over 75% occurring only once. Source material: PBMCs. These TCRs come from a man younger than 35 in good health and CMV-seronegative.

V gene TRBV18 combines with J gene TRBJ2-4; 7 bases map to TRBD2. The V segment lost 6 bases and the J segment 1 base; nucleotides outside the gene matches: 9. The CDR3 runs to 16 residues. In germline, CDR1 is KGHSH, CDR2 LQKENI. Here the CDR3 reads CASSPGGGRAKNIQYF. In DNA, the CDR3 is TGTGCCAGCTCCCCTGGGGGGGGTAGGGCCAAAAACATTCAGTACTTC.

For the CDR3, the DNA is TGTGCCAGCAGCTTGGCCGTCACAGGGAGAGACTATGGCTACACCTTC. This codes for CASSLAVTGRDYGYTF. The chain recombines TRBV7-2 with TRBJ1-2, with D perhaps TRBD1 (6 bases). The CDR3 consists of 16 residues. The V gene lost 3 bases and the J gene lost 3 bases, with 17 bases spanning the gap. Germline V gives CDR1 SGHTA, CDR2 FQGNSA.

This clone was seen more than once but under ten times. The rearrangement joins TRBV2 to TRBJ1-5; 9 bases are shared with TRBD1. Germline CDR1 reads SNHLY; CDR2 reads FYNNEI. J lost 1 base, V lost 5 bases, and 3 bases had no gene match. The CDR3 runs 15 residues. For the CDR3, the DNA is TGTGCCAGCAGTTCGGACAGGGGAAGCAATCAGCCCCAGCATTTT. Residues: CASSSDRGSNQPQHF.

V gene TRBV30 combines with J gene TRBJ1-4; D is possibly TRBD1 (5 bases). Germline V gene lookup returns CDR1 GTSNPN and CDR2 SVGIG (reference sequence). The V and J ends lost 2 bases and 0 bases respectively, with 10 bases between them. The CDR3 loop spans 15 amino acids. CDR3 nucleotide sequence: TGTGCCTGGAGTTTTGGGGCTGCAACTAATGAAAAACTGTTTTTT. Protein: CAWSFGAATNEKLFF.

The chain employs TRBV6-1 and TRBJ2-5; 9 bases line up with TRBD2. This CDR3 region has 14 residues. Germline CDR1 MNHNS, CDR2 SASEGT. V lost 3 bases to trimming and J lost 5 bases; unmatched junction nucleotides: 4. The DNA for the CDR3 is TGTGCCAGCAGTGATACTAGCGGGTGGGAGACCCAGTACTTC. Residues: CASSDTSGWETQYF.

V is TRBV19 and J is TRBJ1-4; 7 bases are shared with TRBD1. V lost 3 bases, J lost 8 bases, and 9 bases stayed unmatched. This CDR3 is 15 amino acids long. Germline CDR1 LNHDA, CDR2 SQIVND (reference sequence). The CDR3 DNA reads as TGTGCCAGTAGTATCGGTCGAGGGGGCAAGGAAAAACTGTTTTTT. Translated: CASSIGRGGKEKLFF.

This clone came up a few times. The V gene is TRBV11-2, the J gene TRBJ1-4, with TRBD1 identical over 9 bases. CDR1 SGHAT and CDR2 FQNNGV come from the germline V gene. The CDR3 is 13 residues long. Trimming cost V 11 bases and J 8 bases; bases outside gene matches: 9. This CDR3 reads CASGPGQGEKLFF. The CDR3 bases are TGTGCCTCCGGGCCGGGACAGGGAGAAAAACTGTTTTTT.

This chain joins TRBV19 and TRBJ2-7, with 7 bases identical to TRBD1. V shed 5 bases, J shed 3 bases, and the junction held 16 bases outside the gene matches. Looked up from germline, CDR1 is LNHDA and CDR2 is SQIVND (reference sequence). CDR3 length: 17 residues. The CDR3 protein is CASSRRGAPGQIYEQYF. The CDR3 DNA is TGTGCCAGTAGTCGACGTGGGGCCCCGGGACAGATCTACGAGCAGTACTTC.